This T cell receptor beta chain was identified during a study of cytomegalovirus exposure and HLA in healthy donors. The PCR had 60 Vbeta and 13 Jbeta primers. Method: immunoSEQ multiplex PCR; TCRdb's copy keeps in-frame clones and lacks some. The data show tens of thousands of clones, around 73% seen once. V was cut by 8 bases and J by 5 bases, with 10 bases left in between. Germline V CDR1 and CDR2: MDHEN, SYDVKM. This CDR3 region has 11 residues. Note on this clone: Antigen: not known.

Study findings and constraints: Several top significant clusters appeared, in a later analysis, to be linked to common viral pathogens. The listing of 150 or so TCR beta chains classed them as cytomegalovirus-associated. One variant, a missense change in DCLRE1C, was linked in a later analysis to TCR beta V- and J-gene trimming. HLA restriction was apparent for most CMV-associated TCR beta chains in a later analysis.

The chain is built from TRBV28 and TRBJ2-7; D is ambiguous. The source material was PBMCs. This TCR came from a woman aged 40 to 50 in good health and CMV-seronegative. CDR3 loop: CASSFLDEQYF. The CDR3 bases are TGTGCCAGCTCCTTTCTAGACGAGCAGTACTTC.